The source of this T cell receptor beta chain is a study of Graves' ophthalmopathy and Graves' hyperthyroidism. Looked up from germline, CDR1 is MNHEY and CDR2 is SMNVEV (reference sequence). V was pared by 6 bases and J by 5 bases, with 13 bases between. The CDR3 runs 13 residues. Amplified TCR beta CDR3 regions were obtained using RNA transcripts as template. The first-round RT-PCR employed HTBI primers together with the Qiagen OneStep RT-PCR kit. A multiplex PCR was then performed as the second round. MiXCR was run by TCRdb on the multiplex PCR reads, yielding one entry per CDR3 protein. Of about 380,000 distinct CDR3 sequences in the sample, approximately 15% were seen once.

This chain joins TRBV27 and TRBJ1-2; D is uncertain. The receptor comes from a woman aged 18-29 years with stable Graves' hyperthyroidism. The sequenced sample consisted of peripheral blood. The CDR3 DNA sequence: TGTGCCAGCAGCCCCCTGGTCGATTATGGCTACACCTTC. Translating gives CASSPLVDYGYTF.